This TCR beta chain was recovered during a study of beta chain features in type 1 diabetes. This clone was seen a single time. This CDR3 contains 14 residues. Trimming pared 5 bases from V and 1 base from J, leaving 11 bases between. Germline loops: CDR1 MNHEY, CDR2 SVGAGI. Since all of the isolated RNA was reverse transcribed, expressed TCRB transcripts were what got sequenced. TCRdb keeps only in-frame clones here, not all; method: immunoSEQ multiplex PCR. The table includes 65,000 to 100,000 clones, approximately 32% detected once. The chain employs TRBV6-5 and TRBJ2-5; D gene uncertain. The sequence came from a woman in her late teens or twenties in good health. Material: stem cell memory CD4+ T cells from blood. The CDR3 DNA sequence: TGTGCCAGCAGTGTATGGCCCGCCCAAGAGACCCAGTACTTC. Protein: CASSVWPAQETQYF.